Presented here are 28 T cell receptor beta chains from one specimen sequenced in a study of STAT3 mutations in large granular lymphocyte leukemia. Study-wide results and limits: At least one immunodominant TCR beta clonotype appeared in every T-cell large granular lymphocyte leukemia patient.

The table came from immunoSEQ multiplex PCR; TCRdb's copy has only in-frame clones and leaves some out. The repertoire holds 7,000 to 9,500 clones, with 70% to 80% as singletons. Their specific antigens are unknown. Material: peripheral blood mononuclear cells. The receptors shown here come from a woman aged 40 to 50 with T-cell large granular lymphocyte leukemia. Some clones in this sample may be carry-over from other donors' samples.

The chain combines TRBV5-4 with TRBJ2-7; tentative D call: TRBD2 (5 bases). Trimming removed 4 bases from V and 3 bases from J, with 11 bases in between. The CDR3 covers 13 residues. The germline V gene encodes CDR1 SGHNT and CDR2 YYREEE (reference sequence). This CDR3 reads CASSLPGNYEQYF. In DNA, the CDR3 is TGTGCCAGCAGCCTCCCGGGGAACTACGAGCAGTACTTC.

The gene calls are TRBV30 and TRBJ2-7; D is unclear. V was trimmed by 0 bases and J by 4 bases, leaving 7 bases between them. CDR1 and CDR2 (germline): GTSNPN, SVGIG (reference sequence). The CDR3 is 12 amino acids. The CDR3 sequence is CAWSVNSYEQYF. CDR3 nucleotide sequence: TGTGCCTGGAGTGTCAACTCATACGAGCAGTACTTC.

The chain uses TRBV7-9 and TRBJ2-7; 7 bases agree with TRBD1. Losses at the gene ends were 5 bases for V and 3 bases for J; bases not matched to a gene: 13. This CDR3 contains 16 residues. Germline V gives CDR1 SEHNR, CDR2 FQNEAQ (reference sequence). CDR3 sequence reads: CASSAHRGDEFYEQYF. The DNA of the CDR3 is TGTGCCAGCAGCGCCCACAGGGGTGACGAGTTCTACGAGCAGTACTTC. Full variable domain (rest looked up from reference TRBV7-9 and TRBJ2-7): DTGVSQNPRHKITKRGQNVTFRCDPISEHNRLYWYRQTLGQGPEFLTYFQNEAQLEKSRLLSDRFSAERPKGSFSTLEIQRTEQGDSAMYLCASSAHRGDEFYEQYFGPGTRLTVT.

The rearrangement joins TRBV27 to TRBJ2-3, with a possible D match to TRBD2 (6 bases). Trimming left V 7 bases short and J 1 base short, with 15 bases between. Per germline, CDR1 MNHEY and CDR2 SMNVEV (reference sequence). This CDR3 is built from 15 residues. The CDR3 DNA sequence: TGTGCCAGCATCCGGGGAGGTAGTGGCACAGATACGCAGTATTTT. Translating gives CASIRGGSGTDTQYF.

V is TRBV30 and J is TRBJ2-1, with D possibly being TRBD1 or TRBD2 (5 bases each). V was pared by 5 bases and J by 9 bases, with 14 bases between. The germline V gene has CDR1 GTSNPN and CDR2 SVGIG (reference sequence). The CDR3 totals 12 residues. The CDR3 reads CAWGWGLGEQFF. The CDR3 bases are TGTGCCTGGGGATGGGGGTTAGGTGAGCAGTTCTTC.

This sequence joins TRBV5-6 and TRBJ2-7; a possible D gene is TRBD1 (5 bases). The CDR3 runs 15 residues. CDR1 is SGHDT and CDR2 is YYEEEE in the germline V gene. V was cut by 4 bases and J by 2 bases, with 16 bases left in between. The CDR3 region has the DNA TGTGCCAGCAGCCAACCCTCAGGGATCCCCTACGAGCAGTACTTC. Its protein is CASSQPSGIPYEQYF. The full variable domain, with the rest looked up from reference TRBV5-6 and TRBJ2-7, is DAGVTQSPTHLIKTRGQQVTLRCSPKSGHDTVSWYQQALGQGPQFIFQYYEEEERQRGNFPDRFSGHQFPNYSSELNVNALLLGDSALYLCASSQPSGIPYEQYFGPGTRLTVT.

The chain links TRBV7-9 to TRBJ2-7, with TRBD2 identical over 7 bases. The CDR3 consists of 13 residues. Germline V gene sequence: CDR1 SEHNR, CDR2 FQNEAQ (reference sequence). V lost 5 bases and J lost 6; bases outside the gene matches: 7. For the CDR3, the DNA is TGTGCCAGCAGCCCTCGGGAGGTCTCCGAGCAGTACTTC. Translation: CASSPREVSEQYF.

The rearrangement joins TRBV4-3 to TRBJ1-1; D is uncertain. The V gene lost 0 bases and the J gene lost 3 bases, with 8 bases spanning the gap. In germline, CDR1 is LGHNA, CDR2 YSLEER. This CDR3 is built from 14 residues. CDR3 in DNA: TGCGCCAGCAGCCAAGAGGTAGTTCACACTGAAGCTTTCTTT. It translates to CASSQEVVHTEAFF.

The chain's CDR3 is CAWDLGGPVYEQYF. The CDR3 DNA is TGTGCCTGGGATCTAGGAGGACCTGTCTACGAGCAGTACTTC. This chain links TRBV30 with TRBJ2-7, with a possible D match to TRBD2 (5 bases). This CDR3 has 14 amino acids. V lost 5 bases and J lost 3, with 17 bases in between. Looked up from germline, CDR1 is GTSNPN and CDR2 is SVGIG (reference sequence).

The V gene is TRBV30, the J gene TRBJ1-2; a possible D gene is TRBD1 (6 bases). This CDR3 has 14 amino acids. V was pared by 7 bases and J by 3 bases, with 18 bases between. Germline assignment: CDR1 GTSNPN and CDR2 SVGIG (reference sequence). In nucleotides, the CDR3 is TGTGCCTCCGACCCCCCCGACAGGTACTATGGCTACACCTTC. It yields the protein CASDPPDRYYGYTF.

This clone was observed a single time. This rearrangement joins TRBV9 to TRBJ1-5; D gene unclear. The germline V gene encodes CDR1 SGDLS and CDR2 YYNGEE. The CDR3 runs 14 residues. Trimming removed 0 bases at V and 7 bases at J, with 11 bases between. DNA for the CDR3: TGTGCCAGCAGCGTAGATGGGGATATACAGCCCCAGCATTTT. Translation: CASSVDGDIQPQHF.

This clone was counted only a few times. In the same sample, other DNA sequences code for this CDR3. The chain is built from TRBV27 and TRBJ2-7; D is uncertain. Trimming cost V 4 bases and J 3 bases, with 4 bases left between them. The CDR3 runs to 11 residues. Germline V lookup: CDR1 MNHEY, CDR2 SMNVEV (reference sequence). The CDR3 bases are TGTGCCAGCAGTTCATACTACGAGCAGTACTTC. The encoded protein is CASSSYYEQYF.

V gene TRBV15 combines with J gene TRBJ1-2; D not certain. V lost 1 base and J lost 2, with 17 bases in between. Germline V gene sequence: CDR1 LNHNV, CDR2 YYDKDF (reference sequence). The CDR3 contains 17 residues. In nucleotides, the CDR3 is TGTGCCACCAGCAGAGCCGTTCCCAGGTTACGAAACTATGGCTACACCTTC. Translation: CATSRAVPRLRNYGYTF.

The rearrangement uses TRBV6-1 and TRBJ2-3; tentatively, D is TRBD1 (7 bases). The CDR3 runs to 14 residues. V lost 7 bases and J 3 bases, leaving 14 bases between the germline ends. Germline V CDR1 and CDR2: MNHNS, SASEGT. The DNA for the CDR3 is TGTGCCAGCATATCCAGGGGGAGGACAGATACGCAGTATTTT. This gives the protein CASISRGRTDTQYF.

The V call is TRBV4-2, the J call TRBJ1-2; 7 bases line up with TRBD1. The CDR3 loop spans 20 amino acids. The V gene's germline CDR1 is LGHNA and CDR2 YNFKEQ. The V gene end was trimmed by 1 base and the J gene end by 4 bases; junction bases not matched to a gene: 21. The CDR3 reads CASSQGVEWEGADRGYGYTF. The CDR3, as DNA: TGTGCCAGCAGCCAAGGCGTAGAATGGGAGGGGGCTGATCGTGGCTATGGCTACACCTTC.

As DNA, the CDR3 is TGTGCCAGCTCACCATTAACAGGGATGAAGACCCAGTACTTC. Protein product: CASSPLTGMKTQYF. V is TRBV18 and J is TRBJ2-5, with a weak D call TRBD1 (6 bases). Deletions cut 2 bases from V and 6 bases from J, with 13 bases between. This CDR3 has 14 amino acids. Germline-derived CDR1 and CDR2 are KGHSH and LQKENI.

This chain uses TRBV7-9 with TRBJ2-1; the D gene is possibly TRBD2 (5 bases). The CDR3 is made up of 17 amino acids. Trimming took 6 bases from V and 9 from J, leaving 27 bases between them. In germline, CDR1 is SEHNR, CDR2 FQNEAQ (reference sequence). The DNA of the CDR3 is TGTGCCAGCAGTTCACGGGCGGGTCAACAATTTCAGACTGAGCAGTTCTTC. This encodes CASSSRAGQQFQTEQFF.

V usage is TRBV6-5 and J usage is TRBJ2-7, with 11 bases identical to TRBD2. The CDR3 is 15 amino acids. Germline V lookup: CDR1 MNHEY, CDR2 SVGAGI. The trim removed 6 bases at V and 6 bases at J, leaving 10 bases unmatched. The CDR3 nucleotides read TGTGCCAGCAGCCACGGGGAGCTAGCGGGGGGCGAGCAGTACTTC. This gives the protein CASSHGELAGGEQYF.

This chain joins TRBV25-1 and TRBJ2-7, with 7 bases fitting TRBD2. This CDR3 is built from 15 residues. After removal of 0 bases from V and 5 bases from J, the junction contained 7 bases not matched to a gene. The germline V gene has CDR1 MGHDK and CDR2 SYGVNS. Written as DNA, the CDR3 is TGTGCCAGCAGTGAATATTCCAGGGCGGGAGACGAGCAGTACTTC. Translation: CASSEYSRAGDEQYF.

This chain links TRBV5-1 with TRBJ1-1; D remains unclear. The CDR3 runs 13 residues. V was cut by 0 bases and J by 7 bases, with 10 bases left in between. Per germline, CDR1 SGHRS and CDR2 YFSETQ. CDR3 protein: CASSLAEEGEAFF. The CDR3 coding sequence is TGCGCCAGCAGCTTGGCCGAGGAAGGTGAAGCTTTCTTT.

The gene calls are TRBV27 and TRBJ1-1; tentatively, D is TRBD1 (5 bases). The CDR3 sequence is 15 residues long. Germline CDR1 MNHEY, CDR2 SMNVEV (reference sequence). Trimming took off 1 base at V and 4 bases at J, with 13 bases between the two ends. CDR3 coding DNA: TGTGCCAGCAGTTTATATCCCCCAAGGGGCACTGAAGCTTTCTTT. Amino acid sequence: CASSLYPPRGTEAFF.

The V call is TRBV29-1, the J call TRBJ2-7, with 13 bases fitting TRBD2. V gave up 3 bases and J gave up 1 base; unmatched junction bases: 6. CDR1 and CDR2 from the germline V gene are SQVTM and ANQGSEA. The CDR3 totals 16 residues. Written as DNA, the CDR3 is TGCAGCGTTGATGGTGAACTAGCGGGAGGGTCCTACGAGCAGTACTTC. Its translation is CSVDGELAGGSYEQYF.

The chain carries TRBV5-1 and TRBJ2-7; TRBD1 might be the D (6 bases). From germline, CDR1 is SGHRS and CDR2 YFSETQ. Deletions cut 5 bases from V and 0 bases from J, with 9 bases between. This CDR3 is 13 amino acids long. The CDR3 nucleotides read TGCGCCAGCAGACAGGGCAGCTCCTACGAGCAGTACTTC. Translated, it gives CASRQGSSYEQYF.

This clone showed up just a few times. The gene calls are TRBV5-1 and TRBJ2-5; D tentatively reads TRBD1 or TRBD2 (5 bases each). The CDR3 has 13 residues. Germline CDR1 reads SGHRS; CDR2 reads YFSETQ. The V and J ends lost 3 bases and 9 bases respectively, with 15 bases between them. CDR3 bases: TGCGCCAGCAGCTCCAACCCCCAGGGAGCCCAGTACTTC. Translation: CASSSNPQGAQYF.

This sequence joins TRBV6-5 and TRBJ2-7, with TRBD2 matching 7 bases. Losses at the gene ends were 10 bases for V and 1 base for J; bases not matched to a gene: 7. The CDR3 contains 13 residues. Germline assignment: CDR1 MNHEY and CDR2 SVGAGI. The CDR3 here is CATGGGGSYEQYF. CDR3 in DNA: TGTGCCACCGGCGGCGGGGGATCCTACGAGCAGTACTTC.

This clone was observed a few times. The chain carries TRBV21-1 and TRBJ1-1; the D call TRBD1 from the table was never checked on the DNA. TRBV21-1 is annotated as a pseudogene. The CDR3 has 14 residues. CDR3 in amino acids: CASSKRQGNTEAFF. The CDR3 DNA is TGTGCCAGCAGCAAACGGCAGGGGAACACTGAAGCTTTCTTT.

This clone has only one observation. The chain joins TRBV30 to TRBJ1-1; weak D call: TRBD1 (5 bases). CDR1 and CDR2 (germline): GTSNPN, SVGIG (reference sequence). The CDR3 runs to 17 residues. Trimming took off 0 bases at V and 3 bases at J, with 20 bases between the two ends. The CDR3 DNA reads TGTGCCTGGAGTGTACTTGGTTGGGGGGGAGACGACACTGAAGCTTTCTTT. Translating gives CAWSVLGWGGDDTEAFF. Using reference TRBV30 and TRBJ1-1 for the parts outside the CDR3, the full variable domain is SQTIHQWPATLVQPVGSPLSLECTVEGTSNPNLYWYRQAAGRGLQLLFYSVGIGQISSEVPQNLSASRPQDRQFILSSKKLLLSDSGFYLCAWSVLGWGGDDTEAFFGQGTRLTVV.

The CDR3 DNA sequence: TGTGCCAGCAGCTTAATCGTCGGGGTAAGCTACACCTTC. Translation gives CASSLIVGVSYTF. This chain connects TRBV7-9 to TRBJ1-2; D ambiguous. The germline V and J ends were trimmed by 2 bases and 9 bases, with 13 bases remaining between them. This CDR3 is 13 amino acids long. The germline CDR1 and CDR2 sequences are SEHNR and FQNEAQ (reference sequence).